This TCR beta chain was identified during a study of T cell responses to AZD1222 COVID-19 vaccine. The data were produced by immunoSEQ multiplex PCR, yet TCRdb's version contains in-frame clones alone and is incomplete. The repertoire holds more than 95,000 clones, with around 89% as singletons. This clone came up a few times. The CDR3 runs to 15 residues. Per the germline V gene, CDR1 is SGHRS and CDR2 is YFSETQ. Trimming pared 2 bases from V and 9 bases from J, leaving 18 bases between. This clonotype originated in an adult in good health. J is TRBJ2-1 and V is TRBV5-1, with no clear D. This sample comprised peripheral blood, obtained on day 0 of MenACWY control vaccination. CDR3 nucleotides: TGCGCCAGCAGCTTTAACATAGACGGCTTCGGTGAGCAGTTCTTC. This translates into CASSFNIDGFGEQFF.